These 9 T cell receptor beta chains were sequenced from one sample in a study of blood T cell repertoires in COVID-19. Assay used: immunoSEQ multiplex PCR; TCRdb lists only in-frame clones, some missing. The sample lists under 55,000 clones, roughly 78% occurring once. The sequenced sample consisted of peripheral blood. Receptors were obtained from a man between 65 and 80 years old with acute or convalescent COVID-19.

The CDR3: CASRPGTGGWFSNQPQHF. CDR3 sequence (DNA): TGTGCAAGTCGCCCCGGGACAGGGGGATGGTTTAGCAATCAGCCCCAGCATTTT. The genes are TRBV12-2 and TRBJ1-5; the table's D call, TRBD1, has no DNA check behind it. TRBV12-2 counts as a pseudogene. The CDR3 covers 18 residues.

The chain uses TRBV7-5 and TRBJ2-6; the tabulated D call, TRBD1, remains unverified against the DNA. TRBV7-5 is a known pseudogene. The CDR3 runs 19 residues. In DNA, the CDR3 is TGTGTCAGAAGCTTATATCGGGACAGACCCGACTCTGGGGCCAACGTCCTGACTTTC. This translates into CVRSLYRDRPDSGANVLTF.

V is TRBV7-6 and J is TRBJ2-1, with D possibly matching TRBD2 (6 bases). V gave up 5 bases and J gave up 2 bases, with 16 bases separating them. This CDR3 has 16 residues. Looked up from germline, CDR1 is SGHVS and CDR2 is FNYEAQ. The CDR3 region is CASSQGLSEPYNEQFF. In DNA form, the CDR3 reads TGTGCCAGCAGCCAGGGACTCAGCGAGCCCTACAATGAGCAGTTCTTC.

By share, this clone counts as medium-sized. This sequence joins TRBV19 and TRBJ1-5; D is possibly TRBD1 (6 bases). The CDR3 runs 15 residues. Trimming shortened V by 3 bases and J by 1 base, and 10 bases separated the two germline ends. In germline, CDR1 is LNHDA, CDR2 SQIVND (reference sequence). CDR3 residues: CASSIFGTSNQPQHF. The CDR3 DNA reads as TGTGCCAGTAGTATCTTTGGGACAAGCAATCAGCCCCAGCATTTT.

This clone was seen only a few times. This chain uses TRBV4-1 with TRBJ2-1; 10 positions agree with TRBD1. The CDR3 totals 15 residues. CDR1 MGHRA and CDR2 YSYEKL come from the germline V gene. V lost 1 base, J lost 4 bases, and 1 base stayed unmatched. CDR3 protein: CASSQGQGAYNEQFF. CDR3 in DNA: TGCGCCAGCAGCCAAGGACAGGGGGCTTACAATGAGCAGTTCTTC.

The J gene is TRBJ2-7, the V gene TRBV11-2, with a weak D call TRBD2 (6 bases). CDR1 and CDR2 (germline): SGHAT, FQNNGV. The CDR3 is made up of 17 amino acids. The V end lost 1 base, the J end lost 0 bases, and 16 bases lay between the germline ends. The CDR3 DNA follows: TGTGCCAGCAGCTTAGTAGGAGGGACGGCGAGCTCCTACGAGCAGTACTTC. It yields the protein CASSLVGGTASSYEQYF.

The chain has TRBV19 and TRBJ2-7; possible D gene TRBD2, 6 bases. CDR1 is LNHDA and CDR2 is SQIVND in the germline V gene (reference sequence). This CDR3 is built from 15 residues. V was pared by 9 bases and J by 3 bases, with 21 bases between. The CDR3: CASQKERVPLYEQYF. For the CDR3, the DNA is TGTGCCAGCCAAAAAGAGCGGGTACCGCTCTACGAGCAGTACTTC.

The gene calls are TRBV27 and TRBJ2-5; possible D gene TRBD2, 6 bases. The V gene lost 0 bases and the J gene lost 4 bases, with 15 bases spanning the gap. The germline V gene encodes CDR1 MNHEY and CDR2 SMNVEV (reference sequence). This CDR3 spans 16 amino acids. CDR3 in amino acids: CASSLSRGQGGETQYF. The DNA of the CDR3 is TGTGCCAGCAGTTTATCACGGGGTCAGGGAGGAGAGACCCAGTACTTC.

A few counts support this clone. The genes are TRBV20-1 and TRBJ2-7; 7 bases map to TRBD1. The V gene end was trimmed by 3 bases and the J gene end by 1 base; junction bases not matched to a gene: 6. Germline V lookup: CDR1 DFQATT, CDR2 SNEGSKA (reference sequence). This CDR3 is built from 14 residues. CDR3 amino acids: CSASVKQGSYEQYF. The CDR3 DNA follows: TGCAGTGCTAGTGTAAAACAGGGGTCCTACGAGCAGTACTTC.